A single sample gave rise to the 31 T cell receptor beta chains below, sequenced in a study. Tregs were sorted as CD4+CD25+CD127-/low cells. A single record per CDR3 protein comes from TCRdb applying MiXCR to the 5' RACE reads. The repertoire consists of about 40,000 distinct CDR3 sequences, with roughly a fifth occurring once and the leading ten covering less than 5%. The sample was Tregs sorted from blood. The receptors shown here come from a female donor with breast cancer.

This clonotype was counted at least ten times. The chain combines TRBV6-1 with TRBJ1-3; D might be TRBD1 (5 bases). V lost 0 bases and J 2 bases, leaving 8 bases between the germline ends. Germline values: CDR1 MNHNS, CDR2 SASEGT. This CDR3 comprises 15 residues. The CDR3 DNA is TGTGCCAGCAGTGAAGCGCTAGGGGCTGGAAACACCATATATTTT. Its translation is CASSEALGAGNTIYF.

This clonotype occurred once. With a much larger clone just one base away, this may be a read error. The V and J genes are TRBV7-8 and TRBJ2-1, with D perhaps TRBD1 (5 bases). Looked up from germline, CDR1 is SGHVS and CDR2 is FQNEAQ. V was cut by 1 base and J by 6 bases, with 13 bases left in between. The CDR3 spans 15 residues. The CDR3 loop reads CASSLEAGRSNEQFF. The CDR3 coding sequence is TGTGCCAGCAGCTTAGAGGCAGGGCGATCCAATGAGCAGTTCTTC.

Regarding this clonotype: A much larger clone lies one base from this, so it may be a read error. CDR3 in amino acids: CASSIDTEAVF. CDR3 DNA: TGCGCCAGCAGCATCGACACTGAAGCTGTCTTT. The V and J genes are TRBV5-1 and TRBJ1-1; no firm D call. The germline V gene encodes CDR1 SGHRS and CDR2 YFSETQ. CDR3 size: 11 residues. Variable domain in full (rest from reference TRBV5-1 and TRBJ1-1): KAGVTQTPRYLIKTRGQQVTLSCSPISGHRSVSWYQQTPGQGLQFLFEYFSETQRNKGNFPGRFSGRQFSNSRSEMNVSTLELGDSALYLCASSIDTEAVFGQGTRLTVV.

This clonotype was recorded a few times. V is TRBV7-8 and J is TRBJ2-3, with TRBD2 matching over 14 bases. CDR1 is SGHVS and CDR2 is FQNEAQ in the germline V gene. The CDR3 spans 19 residues. With 5 bases clipped from V and 6 bases from J, the junction kept 16 bases outside the gene matches. The CDR3 here is CASSNHIKGLAGGGDTQYF. As DNA, the CDR3 is TGTGCCAGCAGCAATCATATAAAAGGACTAGCGGGAGGCGGGGATACGCAGTATTTT.

The J gene is TRBJ2-7, the V gene TRBV7-2; 12 nucleotides align to TRBD2. The CDR3 totals 18 residues. V lost 4 bases to trimming and J lost 1 base; unmatched junction nucleotides: 11. Germline CDR1 SGHTA, CDR2 FQGNSA. CDR3 sequence reads: CASSSEWTSGTRSYEQYF. In DNA form, the CDR3 reads TGTGCCAGCAGCTCGGAGTGGACTAGCGGGACTAGATCCTACGAGCAGTACTTC. The full variable domain, its missing parts supplied by reference TRBV7-2 and TRBJ2-7, is GAGVSQSPSNKVTEKGKDVELRCDPISGHTALYWYRQSLGQGLEFLIYFQGNSAPDKSGLPSDRFSAERTGGSVSTLTIQRTQQEDSAVYLCASSSEWTSGTRSYEQYFGPGTRLTVT.

There are many counts of this clonotype. The chain combines TRBV20-1 with TRBJ2-7; TRBD1 is a possible D gene (6 bases). The V end was cut by 0 bases, the J end by 0 bases, with 9 bases between. The CDR3 totals 14 residues. Germline assignment: CDR1 DFQATT and CDR2 SNEGSKA (reference sequence). In nucleotides, the CDR3 is TGCAGTGCTAGAGATGGGACACACTCCTACGAGCAGTACTTC. Encoded protein: CSARDGTHSYEQYF.

The chain employs TRBV9 and TRBJ1-2, with D maybe TRBD1 (6 bases). CDR1 is SGDLS and CDR2 is YYNGEE in the germline V gene. The CDR3 has 18 residues. V shed 3 bases and J shed 1 base, with 22 bases lying between them. The DNA for the CDR3 is TGTGCCAGCAGCGCCTATTCACGGGACACCGAGGTTAACTATGGCTACACCTTC. This sequence encodes CASSAYSRDTEVNYGYTF.

This clonotype was counted between two and nine times. V and J are TRBV28 and TRBJ2-7; 8 nucleotides agree with TRBD1. Per the germline V gene, CDR1 is MDHEN and CDR2 is SYDVKM. The CDR3 covers 14 residues. The J segment lost 4 bases and the V segment lost 2 bases, leaving 4 bases of the junction unmatched. In DNA form, the CDR3 reads TGTGCCAGCAGTTTAAGGACAGGGCGGTACGAGCAGTACTTC. Translated: CASSLRTGRYEQYF.

This clonotype has at least ten counts. The chain has TRBV4-2 and TRBJ2-3; 12 bases align to TRBD2. The CDR3 has 18 residues. V shed 4 bases, J shed 7 bases, and the junction held 15 bases outside the gene matches. CDR1 LGHNA and CDR2 YNFKEQ come from the germline V gene. The DNA for the CDR3 is TGTGCCAGCAGCCCCCTGAGCGGCCTAGCGGGAGGGGTAAATACGCAGTATTTT. Translated, it gives CASSPLSGLAGGVNTQYF.

This clonotype was counted at least ten times. V gene TRBV5-6 combines with J gene TRBJ2-2; D assignment may be TRBD1 or TRBD2 (5 bases each). Trimming took 4 bases from V and 7 from J, leaving 14 bases between them. There are 14 residues in the CDR3. Germline CDR1 SGHDT, CDR2 YYEEEE. CDR3: CASSLVGVFGELFF. The CDR3 DNA reads TGTGCCAGCAGCCTGGTGGGGGTCTTCGGGGAGCTGTTTTTT.

This clonotype was found a few times. The rearrangement joins TRBV27 to TRBJ2-7; D possibly corresponds to TRBD2 (6 bases). Looked up from germline, CDR1 is MNHEY and CDR2 is SMNVEV (reference sequence). Trimming cost V 8 bases and J 3 bases, with 14 bases left between them. This CDR3 has 13 residues. The CDR3 reads CASAGLADYEQYF. CDR3 nucleotide sequence: TGTGCCAGCGCGGGATTGGCCGACTACGAGCAGTACTTC.

This clonotype showed up many times. The chain joins TRBV5-1 to TRBJ2-1; 8 positions match TRBD1. Germline V gives CDR1 SGHRS, CDR2 YFSETQ. The CDR3 spans 15 residues. The trim removed 3 bases at V and 2 bases at J, leaving 4 bases unmatched. CDR3 DNA: TGCGCCAGCAGCTCACAGGGGGGCACCTACAATGAGCAGTTCTTC. Translated, it gives CASSSQGGTYNEQFF. Full variable domain (missing parts from reference TRBV5-1 and TRBJ2-1): KAGVTQTPRYLIKTRGQQVTLSCSPISGHRSVSWYQQTPGQGLQFLFEYFSETQRNKGNFPGRFSGRQFSNSRSEMNVSTLELGDSALYLCASSSQGGTYNEQFFGPGTRLTVL.

This chain links TRBV5-6 with TRBJ2-5, with D maybe TRBD1 (6 bases). Looked up from germline, CDR1 is SGHDT and CDR2 is YYEEEE. The length of the CDR3 is 15 residues. Trimming took off 2 bases at V and 4 bases at J, with 15 bases between the two ends. This CDR3 is CASSFPQGPLETQYF. As DNA, the CDR3 is TGTGCCAGCAGCTTCCCCCAGGGGCCCCTAGAGACCCAGTACTTC.

This clonotype was counted many times. This chain connects TRBV15 to TRBJ2-1; 7 bases line up with TRBD2. The CDR3 spans 15 residues. The germline CDR1 and CDR2 sequences are LNHNV and YYDKDF (reference sequence). V trimming: 4 bases; J trimming: 5 bases; junction bases outside the gene matches: 8. CDR3 residues: CATSIWTRGNNEQFF. DNA for the CDR3: TGTGCCACCAGCATCTGGACTAGAGGCAACAATGAGCAGTTCTTC.

The gene calls are TRBV27 and TRBJ2-3; 7 nucleotides match TRBD1. The CDR3 is 14 amino acids. V shed 6 bases, J shed 4 bases, and the junction held 7 bases outside the gene matches. Germline CDR1 is MNHEY and CDR2 is SMNVEV (reference sequence). This CDR3 is CASRISTGADTQYF. The CDR3 DNA is TGTGCCAGCAGAATATCTACAGGGGCAGATACGCAGTATTTT.

This clonotype was seen ten or more times. This chain joins TRBV12-3 or TRBV12-4 and TRBJ2-7; D possibly corresponds to TRBD2 (5 bases). CDR3 length: 17 residues. V was trimmed by 3 bases and J by 3 bases, leaving 21 bases between them. For the CDR3, the DNA is TGTGCCAGCAGTTTGTCCCTTGGAAGGACCAGCGGCTACGAGCAGTACTTC. It specifies CASSLSLGRTSGYEQYF.

This clonotype came up many times. J is TRBJ2-2 and V is TRBV29-1; D remains ambiguous. The V end lost 5 bases, the J end lost 7 bases, and 8 bases lay between the germline ends. Germline V CDR1 and CDR2: SQVTM, ANQGSEA. The CDR3 is 11 amino acids. CDR3 amino acids: CSVPVHGELFF. In nucleotides, the CDR3 is TGCAGCGTTCCAGTTCACGGGGAGCTGTTTTTT.

Concerning this clonotype itself: Being one base from a much bigger clone, this may be a read error. This CDR3 fails to terminate in the conserved phenylalanine or tryptophan, so it likely reflects a read error. The chain links TRBV5-5 to TRBJ2-7; tentatively, D is TRBD2 (7 bases). This CDR3 region has 13 residues. The ends were cut back, 4 bases at V and 5 bases at J, with 13 bases in the middle. Germline V gene sequence: CDR1 SGHKS, CDR2 YYEKEE (reference sequence). CDR3 residues: CASSLPGGDEQYS. CDR3 DNA: TGTGCCAGCAGCCTGCCGGGGGGCGACGAGCAGTACTCC.

This clonotype was recorded only once. A much larger clone lies one base from this, so it may be a read error. V gene TRBV5-1 combines with J gene TRBJ2-1, with 7 positions matching TRBD2. Germline CDR1 and CDR2: SGHRS and YFSETQ. The CDR3 totals 16 residues. This CDR3 is CASSPGHSGPYTEQFF. The CDR3 DNA is TGCGCCAGCAGCCCGGGTCATAGCGGGCCCTACACTGAGCAGTTCTTC.

There are a few counts of this clonotype. The V gene is TRBV18, the J gene TRBJ2-7; possible D gene TRBD1, 5 bases. CDR1 is KGHSH and CDR2 is LQKENI in the germline V gene. The ends were cut back, 6 bases at V and 2 bases at J, with 8 bases in the middle. The CDR3 length is 12 residues. CDR3 bases: TGTGCCAGCTCTGACAGCCCCTACGAGCAGTACTTC. This sequence encodes CASSDSPYEQYF.

This clonotype has more than one count but fewer than ten. The chain has TRBV3-1 and TRBJ2-7, with D tentatively TRBD1 or TRBD2 (5 bases each). The V gene's germline CDR1 is LGHDT and CDR2 YNNKEL (reference sequence). The CDR3 length is 15 residues. The V end was cut by 1 base, the J end by 3 bases, with 13 bases between. For the CDR3, the DNA is TGTGCCAGCAGCCAAGCATCATTGGGGGTCTACGAGCAGTACTTC. Translated: CASSQASLGVYEQYF.

This clonotype came up a few times. V and J are TRBV24-1 and TRBJ2-7; D remains ambiguous. V dropped 3 bases and J dropped 0 bases, with 5 bases sitting between them. CDR1 and CDR2 (germline): KGHDR, SFDVKD. This CDR3 is built from 13 residues. The CDR3 is CATSDPLSYEQYF. The CDR3 nucleotides read TGTGCCACCAGTGATCCACTCTCCTACGAGCAGTACTTC.

This clonotype has a count of ten or more. The chain carries TRBV6-5 and TRBJ1-1; perhaps TRBD1 as D (6 bases). The germline V and J ends were trimmed by 0 bases and 4 bases, with 9 bases remaining between them. Germline CDR1 is MNHEY and CDR2 is SVGAGI. The CDR3 sequence is 14 residues long. The CDR3 loop reads CASSYSQGSTEAFF. The CDR3 DNA sequence: TGTGCCAGCAGTTACTCGCAGGGGAGCACTGAAGCTTTCTTT.

To note about this clonotype: A clone one base away is much larger, so this may be a read error. The V and J genes are TRBV29-1 and TRBJ1-1; D not resolved. The CDR3 covers 12 residues. CDR1 is SQVTM, CDR2 ANQGSEA, per germline. This chain's CDR3 is CSVVLGSTEAYF. The CDR3 nucleotides are TGCAGCGTTGTTTTGGGGAGCACTGAAGCTTACTTT.

Points on this clonotype: Sequence at one end of the junction differs from germline and may be a read error. This chain joins TRBV20-1 and TRBJ2-2; 8 positions agree with TRBD2. The CDR3 has 18 residues. The germline V gene has CDR1 DFQATT and CDR2 SNEGSKA (reference sequence). CDR3: CSARDLQSGGPYTEELFF. CDR3 sequence (DNA): TGCAGTGCTAGAGATCTACAGTCGGGAGGGCCGTACACCGAGGAGCTGTTTTTT.

This clonotype was detected many times. This sequence joins TRBV20-1 and TRBJ1-2, with 8 bases matching TRBD1. V lost 6 bases and J lost 4; bases outside the gene matches: 13. The CDR3 is made up of 15 amino acids. Germline values: CDR1 DFQATT, CDR2 SNEGSKA (reference sequence). The CDR3 DNA reads TGCAGTGCCCACCTCCTGACAGGGGCTGGCTATGGCTACACCTTC. It is translated as CSAHLLTGAGYGYTF.

This clonotype was counted between two and nine times. This clone may be a read error of a much larger clone one base away. The CDR3 does not end in the conserved phenylalanine or tryptophan, so this is likely a read error. No DNA is shown, since the ends of the CDR3 on it are uncertain; the CDR3 is the one TCRdb lists. This rearrangement joins TRBV7-9 to TRBJ1-1; no DNA check was done on the table's D call, TRBD1. The germline gives CDR1 SEHNR, CDR2 FQNEAQ (reference sequence). The length of the CDR3 is 13 amino acids, counting both ends. The CDR3 spells CASSLKIFLGDFL.

This clonotype occurred many times. The chain is built from TRBV7-7 and TRBJ2-3; D is undetermined. Between the trimmed V and J ends, which lost 5 bases and 4 bases, there was a span of 10 bases. Germline values: CDR1 SSHAT, CDR2 FNYEAQ (reference sequence). The CDR3 extends over 13 amino acids. CDR3 sequence: CASSARSSDTQYF. CDR3 DNA sequence: TGTGCCAGCAGCGCACGATCGTCAGATACGCAGTATTTT. Looking up the rest from reference TRBV7-7 and TRBJ2-3 gives the full variable domain: GAGVSQSPRYKVTKRGQDVTLRCDPISSHATLYWYQQALGQGPEFLTYFNYEAQPDKSGLPSDRFSAERPEGSISTLTIQRTEQRDSAMYRCASSARSSDTQYFGPGTRLTVL.

The chain carries TRBV11-2 and TRBJ1-3; 9 bases line up with TRBD1. This CDR3 spans 15 amino acids. V shed 2 bases, J shed 5 bases, and the junction held 4 bases outside the gene matches. The V gene's germline CDR1 is SGHAT and CDR2 FQNNGV. CDR3 sequence: CASSLKGQGRNTIYF. The DNA of the CDR3 is TGTGCCAGCAGCTTAAAGGGACAGGGCAGAAACACCATATATTTT.

This clonotype has a count of ten or more. The V call is TRBV5-1, the J call TRBJ2-4; 14 positions match TRBD2. CDR3 size: 15 residues. Losses at the gene ends were 3 bases for V and 9 bases for J; bases not matched to a gene: 5. Germline assignment: CDR1 SGHRS and CDR2 YFSETQ. The chain's CDR3 is CASSSFGTSGGIQYF. The CDR3 DNA reads TGCGCCAGCAGCTCATTCGGGACTAGCGGGGGCATTCAGTACTTC. The entire variable domain, with the rest obtained from reference TRBV5-1 and TRBJ2-4, is as follows: KAGVTQTPRYLIKTRGQQVTLSCSPISGHRSVSWYQQTPGQGLQFLFEYFSETQRNKGNFPGRFSGRQFSNSRSEMNVSTLELGDSALYLCASSSFGTSGGIQYFGAGTRLSVL.

There are a few counts of this clonotype. The V call is TRBV12-3 or TRBV12-4, the J call TRBJ2-5, with TRBD2 as a possible D gene (6 bases). The germline V and J ends were trimmed by 7 bases and 5 bases, with 14 bases remaining between them. The CDR3 loop spans 13 amino acids. This CDR3 reads CASTPTSLETQYF. The CDR3 nucleotides are TGTGCCAGCACCCCTACTAGCCTCGAGACCCAGTACTTC.